Listed below are T cell receptor beta chains from one sample, sequenced in a study of blood T cell repertoires in COVID-19. The data were produced by immunoSEQ multiplex PCR, yet TCRdb's version contains in-frame clones alone and is incomplete. This sample has 300,000 to 350,000 clones, with approximately 91% found just once. Material: PBMCs or T cells enriched from blood (not recorded which). All receptors derive from a woman aged 25 to 39 who had been exposed to COVID-19. The CDR3 runs from the conserved cysteine through the conserved F or W. The D gene is left open where the match is weak. The size of a clone is reported for some rows only, either as once, few or many, or as a class for expanded clones.

v_gene	d_gene	abundance	j_gene	CDR3aa	CDR3nt
TRBV2	TRBD2	-	TRBJ2-5	CASSEGSGRKETQYF	TGTGCCAGCAGTGAGGGTAGCGGGAGGAAAGAGACCCAGTACTTC
TRBV19	TRBD1	-	TRBJ1-1	CASSSGTGVFQAFF	TGTGCCAGTTCTTCCGGGACAGGGGTTTTTCAAGCTTTCTTT
TRBV19	-	-	TRBJ1-6	CASSSDIYNSPLHF	TGTGCCAGTAGTTCAGACATCTATAATTCACCCCTCCACTTT
TRBV30	TRBD1	-	TRBJ2-2	CAWSAIQGATGELFF	TGTGCCTGGAGTGCCATACAGGGGGCGACCGGGGAGCTGTTTTTT
TRBV6-2/TRBV6-3	TRBD1	-	TRBJ1-1	CASSPDHGTGNTEAFF	TGTGCCAGCAGTCCCGACCATGGGACAGGGAACACTGAAGCTTTCTTT
TRBV11-2	-	once	TRBJ1-6	CASSPPSSYNSPLHF	TGTGCCAGCAGCCCCCCCAGCTCCTATAATTCACCCCTCCACTTT
TRBV5-4	TRBD2	-	TRBJ2-3	CASSSGLAGGFQYF	TGTGCCAGCAGCTCTGGACTAGCGGGAGGATTTCAGTATTTT
TRBV27	-	-	TRBJ2-7	CASSVGYEQYF	TGTGCCAGTTCCGTCGGCTACGAGCAGTACTTC
TRBV6-5	-	few	TRBJ1-5	CASSYEAHRQPQHF	TGTGCCAGCAGTTACGAGGCCCACAGGCAGCCCCAGCATTTT
TRBV7-9	-	-	TRBJ2-1	CASSFPLTGGFIQFF	TGTGCCAGCAGCTTTCCTCTGACTGGCGGGTTCATCCAGTTCTTC
TRBV12-3/TRBV12-4	-	-	TRBJ1-2	CASRKDSYGYTF	TGTGCCAGCAGAAAGGACAGCTATGGCTACACCTTC
TRBV19	TRBD1	-	TRBJ2-1	CASSPGTGVYNEQFF	TGTGCCAGTAGTCCCGGGACAGGGGTTTACAATGAGCAGTTCTTC
TRBV19	TRBD1	-	TRBJ1-2	CASSQPGGYGYTF	TGTGCCAGTAGTCAACCAGGGGGATATGGCTACACCTTC
TRBV6-5	TRBD2	-	TRBJ2-7	CASRGGLAAYEQYF	TGTGCCAGCAGAGGCGGACTAGCGGCGTACGAGCAGTACTTC
TRBV11-2	-	-	TRBJ1-6	CASTFGYNSPLHF	TGTGCCAGCACCTTCGGGTATAATTCACCCCTCCACTTT
TRBV9	TRBD1	-	TRBJ1-4	CASSVGGGDVKKLFF	TGTGCCAGCAGCGTAGGAGGGGGCGATGTAAAAAAACTGTTTTTT
TRBV7-8	TRBD1	-	TRBJ1-4	CASSLAKRQGRKEKLFF	TGTGCCAGCAGCTTAGCTAAGAGACAGGGCAGGAAAGAAAAACTGTTTTTT
TRBV30	TRBD2	few	TRBJ2-5	CAWSVFPSGRRGETQYF	TGTGCCTGGAGTGTGTTTCCTAGCGGGAGACGGGGAGAGACCCAGTACTTC
TRBV30	TRBD2	-	TRBJ2-1	CAWSTSGSYNEQFF	TGTGCCTGGTCGACTAGCGGGAGTTACAATGAGCAGTTCTTC
TRBV7-6	-	-	TRBJ1-4	CASSFAPGTRRGGKLFF	TGTGCCAGCAGCTTCGCCCCAGGGACACGCCGCGGGGGAAAACTGTTTTTT
TRBV5-1	-	-	TRBJ2-3	CASSYLPPTHTDTQYF	TGCGCCAGCAGTTACCTCCCCCCTACCCACACAGATACGCAGTATTTT
TRBV5-1	TRBD1	-	TRBJ2-7	CASSSPGQLVDEQYF	TGCGCCAGCAGCTCTCCGGGACAGCTAGTGGACGAGCAGTACTTC
TRBV6-5	-	-	TRBJ2-2	CASRESPGELFF	TGTGCCAGTCGGGAGTCCCCCGGGGAGCTGTTTTTT